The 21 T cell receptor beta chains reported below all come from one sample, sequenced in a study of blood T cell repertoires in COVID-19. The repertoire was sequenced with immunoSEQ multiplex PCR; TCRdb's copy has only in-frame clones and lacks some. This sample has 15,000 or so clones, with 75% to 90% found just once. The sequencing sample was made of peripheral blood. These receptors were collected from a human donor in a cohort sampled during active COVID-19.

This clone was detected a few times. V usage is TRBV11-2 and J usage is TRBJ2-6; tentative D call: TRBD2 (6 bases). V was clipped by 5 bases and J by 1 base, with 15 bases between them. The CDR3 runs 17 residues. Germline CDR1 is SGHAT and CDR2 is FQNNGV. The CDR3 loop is CASSRGAPSSGANVLTF. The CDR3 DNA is TGTGCCAGCAGCCGCGGGGCGCCATCTTCTGGGGCCAACGTCCTGACTTTC.

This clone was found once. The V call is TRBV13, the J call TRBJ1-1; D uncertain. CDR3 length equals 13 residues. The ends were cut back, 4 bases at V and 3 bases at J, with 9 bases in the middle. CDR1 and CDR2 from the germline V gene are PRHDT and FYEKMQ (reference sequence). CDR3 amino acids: CASSSRSDTEAFF. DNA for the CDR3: TGTGCCAGCAGCTCGCGGAGCGACACTGAAGCTTTCTTT.

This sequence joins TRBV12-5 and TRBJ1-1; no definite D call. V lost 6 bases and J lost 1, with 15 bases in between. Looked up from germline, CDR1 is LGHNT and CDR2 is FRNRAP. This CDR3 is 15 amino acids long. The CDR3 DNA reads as TGTGCTAGTGGCCCATCCCAAACACCGAACACTGAAGCTTTCTTT. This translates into CASGPSQTPNTEAFF.

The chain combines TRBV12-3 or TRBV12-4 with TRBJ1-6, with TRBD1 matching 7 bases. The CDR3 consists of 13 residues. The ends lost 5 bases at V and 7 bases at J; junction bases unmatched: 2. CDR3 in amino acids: CASSDRVNSPLHF. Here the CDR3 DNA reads TGTGCCAGCAGTGACAGGGTAAATTCACCCCTCCACTTT.

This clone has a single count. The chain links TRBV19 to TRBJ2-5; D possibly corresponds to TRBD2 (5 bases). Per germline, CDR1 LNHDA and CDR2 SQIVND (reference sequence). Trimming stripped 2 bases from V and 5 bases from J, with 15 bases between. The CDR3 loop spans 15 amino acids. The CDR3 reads CASSISGPRVETQYF. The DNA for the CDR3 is TGTGCCAGTAGTATATCGGGCCCGAGGGTCGAGACCCAGTACTTC.

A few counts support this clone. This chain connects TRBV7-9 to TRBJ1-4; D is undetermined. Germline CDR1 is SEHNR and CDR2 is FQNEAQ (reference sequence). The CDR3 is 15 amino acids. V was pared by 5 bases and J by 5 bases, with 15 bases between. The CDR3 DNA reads TGTGCCAGCAGCCCCGGGAAGGGTTTCAATGAAAAACTGTTTTTT. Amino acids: CASSPGKGFNEKLFF.

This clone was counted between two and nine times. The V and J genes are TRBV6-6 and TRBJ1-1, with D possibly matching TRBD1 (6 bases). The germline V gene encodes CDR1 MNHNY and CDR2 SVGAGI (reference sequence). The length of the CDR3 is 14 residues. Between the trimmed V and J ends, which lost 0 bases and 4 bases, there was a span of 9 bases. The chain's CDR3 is CASSYSRGFTEAFF. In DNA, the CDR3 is TGTGCCAGCAGTTACTCGAGGGGGTTCACTGAAGCTTTCTTT.

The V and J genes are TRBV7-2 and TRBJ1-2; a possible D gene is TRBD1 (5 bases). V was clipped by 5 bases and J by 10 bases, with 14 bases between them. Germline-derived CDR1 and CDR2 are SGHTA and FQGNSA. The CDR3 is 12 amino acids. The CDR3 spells CASSPTDSDYTF. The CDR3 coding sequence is TGTGCCAGCAGCCCTACCGACAGCGACTACACCTTC.

This CDR3 is CASSPRDTINTEAFF. As DNA, the CDR3 is TGTGCCAGCAGCCCCCGGGACACCATTAACACTGAAGCTTTCTTT. The V and J genes are TRBV6-5 and TRBJ1-1; D possibly corresponds to TRBD1 (6 bases). CDR3 length: 15 amino acids. Per germline, CDR1 MNHEY and CDR2 SVGAGI. The ends were cut back, 6 bases at V and 2 bases at J, with 16 bases in the middle.

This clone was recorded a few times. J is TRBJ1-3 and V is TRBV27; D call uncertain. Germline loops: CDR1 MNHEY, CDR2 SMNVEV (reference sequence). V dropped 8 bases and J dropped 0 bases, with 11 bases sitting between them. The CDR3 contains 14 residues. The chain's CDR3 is CASRPTDSGNTIYF. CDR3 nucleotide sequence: TGTGCCAGCCGACCGACTGACTCTGGAAACACCATATATTTT.

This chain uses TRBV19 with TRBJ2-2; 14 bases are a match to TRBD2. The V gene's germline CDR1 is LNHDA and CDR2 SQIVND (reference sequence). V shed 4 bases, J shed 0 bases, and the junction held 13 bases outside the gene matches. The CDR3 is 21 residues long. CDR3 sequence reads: CASSTPGGTSGGLTNTGELFF. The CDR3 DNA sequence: TGTGCCAGTAGTACCCCCGGCGGGACTAGCGGGGGCCTAACGAACACCGGGGAGCTGTTTTTT.

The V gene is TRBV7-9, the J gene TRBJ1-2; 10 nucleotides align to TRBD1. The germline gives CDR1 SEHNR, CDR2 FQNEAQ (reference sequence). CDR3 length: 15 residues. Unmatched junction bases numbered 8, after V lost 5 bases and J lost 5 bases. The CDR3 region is CASSRDRGQIYGYTF. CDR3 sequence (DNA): TGTGCCAGCAGCCGGGACAGGGGCCAGATATATGGCTACACCTTC.

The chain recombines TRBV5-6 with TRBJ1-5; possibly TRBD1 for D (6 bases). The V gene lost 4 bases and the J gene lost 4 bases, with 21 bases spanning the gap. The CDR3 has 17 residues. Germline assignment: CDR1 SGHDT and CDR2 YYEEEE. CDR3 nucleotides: TGTGCCAGCAGCACAGGGTGGGGGGGCCGGAGAAATCAGCCCCAGCATTTT. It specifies CASSTGWGGRRNQPQHF.

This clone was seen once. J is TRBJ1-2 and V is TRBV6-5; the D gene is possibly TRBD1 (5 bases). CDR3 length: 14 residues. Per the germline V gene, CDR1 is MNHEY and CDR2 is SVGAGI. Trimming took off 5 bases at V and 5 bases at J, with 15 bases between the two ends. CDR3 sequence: CASSPIQGWYGYTF. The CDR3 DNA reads TGTGCCAGCAGTCCCATTCAGGGATGGTATGGCTACACCTTC.

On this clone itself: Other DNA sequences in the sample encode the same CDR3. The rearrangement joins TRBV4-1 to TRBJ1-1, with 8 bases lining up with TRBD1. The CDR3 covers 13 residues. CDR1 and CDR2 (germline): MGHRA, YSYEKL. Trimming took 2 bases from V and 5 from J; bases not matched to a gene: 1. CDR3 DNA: TGCGCCAGCAGCCAACAGGGGGCTACTGAAGCTTTCTTT. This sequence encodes CASSQQGATEAFF.

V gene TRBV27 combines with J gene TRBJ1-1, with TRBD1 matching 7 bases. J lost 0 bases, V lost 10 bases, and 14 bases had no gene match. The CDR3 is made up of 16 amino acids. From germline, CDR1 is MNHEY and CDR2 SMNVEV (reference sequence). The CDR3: CATALAGGKMNTEAFF. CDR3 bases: TGTGCCACCGCCCTGGCAGGGGGGAAAATGAACACTGAAGCTTTCTTT.

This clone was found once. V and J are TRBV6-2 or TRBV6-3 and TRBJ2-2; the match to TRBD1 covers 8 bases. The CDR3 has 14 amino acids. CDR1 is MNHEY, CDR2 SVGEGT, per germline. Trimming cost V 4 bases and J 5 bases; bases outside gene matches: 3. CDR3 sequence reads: CASSLQGVTGELFF. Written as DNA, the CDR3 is TGTGCCAGCAGTTTACAGGGGGTAACCGGGGAGCTGTTTTTT.

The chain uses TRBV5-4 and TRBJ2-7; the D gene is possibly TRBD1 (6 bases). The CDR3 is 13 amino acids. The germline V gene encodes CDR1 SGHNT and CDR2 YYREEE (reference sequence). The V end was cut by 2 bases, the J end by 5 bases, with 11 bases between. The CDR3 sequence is CASSLDRSDEQYF. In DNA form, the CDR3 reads TGTGCCAGCAGCTTAGACAGGTCTGACGAGCAGTACTTC.

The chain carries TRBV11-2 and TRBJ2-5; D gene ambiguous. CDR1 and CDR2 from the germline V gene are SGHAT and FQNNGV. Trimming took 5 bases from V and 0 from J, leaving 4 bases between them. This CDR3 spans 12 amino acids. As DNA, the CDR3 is TGTGCCAGCAGCAACAACCAAGAGACCCAGTACTTC. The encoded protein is CASSNNQETQYF.

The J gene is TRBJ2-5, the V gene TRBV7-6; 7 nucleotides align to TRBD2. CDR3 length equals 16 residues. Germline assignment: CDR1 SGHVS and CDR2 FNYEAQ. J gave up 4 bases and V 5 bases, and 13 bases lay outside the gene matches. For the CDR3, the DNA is TGTGCCAGCAGCGGCGCGTCCTGGGGGGGATCAGAGACCCAGTACTTC. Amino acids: CASSGASWGGSETQYF. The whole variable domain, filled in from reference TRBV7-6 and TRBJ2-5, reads GAGVSQSPRYKVTKRGQDVALRCDPISGHVSLYWYRQALGQGPEFLTYFNYEAQQDKSGLPNDRFSAERPEGSISTLTIQRTEQRDSAMYRCASSGASWGGSETQYFGPGTRLLVL.

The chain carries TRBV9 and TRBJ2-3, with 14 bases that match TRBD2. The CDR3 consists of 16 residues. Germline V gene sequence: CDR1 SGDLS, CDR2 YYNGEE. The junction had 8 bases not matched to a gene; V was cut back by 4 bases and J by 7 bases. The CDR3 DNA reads TGTGCCAGCAGCAAACGGACTAGCGGGGGGTCAAATACGCAGTATTTT. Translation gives CASSKRTSGGSNTQYF.